This is a list of T cell receptor beta chains from one sample in a study of blood T cell repertoires in COVID-19. Clones were sequenced by immunoSEQ multiplex PCR, and TCRdb holds only the in-frame ones, with some missing. The sample consists of 60,000 to 70,000 clones, 85% of them appearing once. The sequenced material came from peripheral blood. The receptor source for this set is a man aged 45-65 years with acute or convalescent COVID-19. Each CDR3 is given with its conserved first and last residue. D genes are given only for firm matches. Only some rows state a clone size, as once, few, many or a class for expanded clones.

D gene	V gene	clone size	J gene	CDR3 DNA	CDR3 protein
TRBD2	TRBV27	few	TRBJ2-1	TGTGCCAGCTTTACCGCGGGGGTCTCGGTGCGCAATGAGCAGTTCTTC	CASFTAGVSVRNEQFF
-	TRBV7-9	-	TRBJ1-2	TGTGCCAGCAGCTCCGTAGCTAACTATGGCTACACCTTC	CASSSVANYGYTF
TRBD2	TRBV5-4	-	TRBJ2-1	TGTGCCAGCAGCTTGGGACTAGCGGCCTCCTACAATGAGCAGTTCTTC	CASSLGLAASYNEQFF
-	TRBV11-3	-	TRBJ2-2	TGTGCCAGCAGCTTTGGACAATCGAGCGGGGAGCTGTTTTTT	CASSFGQSSGELFF
-	TRBV30	once	TRBJ2-4	TGTGCCTGGAGTCGGCAGGGCGAAAGAGTAGCCAAAAACATTCAGTACTTC	CAWSRQGERVAKNIQYF
TRBD2	TRBV4-1	-	TRBJ2-5	TGCGCCAGCAGCCCCGCTGGCGGGGGGCCGTTGGAGACCCAGTACTTC	CASSPAGGGPLETQYF
-	TRBV6-6	-	TRBJ1-1	TGTGCCAGCGGGGCAGGGGAATTTCGGAACACTGAAGCTTTCTTT	CASGAGEFRNTEAFF
TRBD1	TRBV2	-	TRBJ2-5	TGTGCCAGCAGCCGTGACAGGGGGCAGGAGACCCAGTACTTC	CASSRDRGQETQYF
TRBD1	TRBV27	-	TRBJ2-7	TGTGCCAGCAGTTTGAGACAGGGGGATCTTGAAGGGTTCTACGAGCAGTACTTC	CASSLRQGDLEGFYEQYF
TRBD1	TRBV11-2	-	TRBJ2-1	TGTGCCAGCAGTTTAGACAGGGCCAATGAGCAGTTCTTC	CASSLDRANEQFF
-	TRBV10-1	once	TRBJ2-5	TGCGCCAGCAGCGCGGCGCAGCGAAGGCAAGAGACCCAGTACTTC	CASSAAQRRQETQYF
-	TRBV7-9	-	TRBJ2-1	TGTGCCAGCAGCCCCCCCGCCTACAATGAGCAGTTCTTC	CASSPPAYNEQFF
-	TRBV3-1/TRBV3-2	-	TRBJ1-1	TGTGCCAGCAGCCAAGGAGCACAGGGTGAAGCTTTCTTT	CASSQGAQGEAFF
TRBD1	TRBV6-1	-	TRBJ2-4	TGTGCCAGCAGTGTCGGACAGGGAGCAGGATCCAACATTCAGTACTTC	CASSVGQGAGSNIQYF
TRBD2	TRBV3-1/TRBV3-2	-	TRBJ2-5	TGTGCCAGCAGCGTTAGGACTAGCGGGGGTGAGGAGACCCAGTACTTC	CASSVRTSGGEETQYF
TRBD2	TRBV11-3	-	TRBJ2-3	TGTGCCAGCAGCTTGGTGACTAGCGGGCCGCAGTATTTT	CASSLVTSGPQYF
-	TRBV19	-	TRBJ1-4	TGTGCCACCCTCGGGGGTCTCGGTGAAAAACTGTTTTTT	CATLGGLGEKLFF
TRBD2	TRBV19	once	TRBJ2-3	TGTGCCAGTAGTATTGGGGGGGAGACAGATACGCAGTATTTT	CASSIGGETDTQYF
TRBD2	TRBV11-2	-	TRBJ2-7	TGTGCCAGCAGCGTACTTTCTAGCGGGGCCTTCTACGAGCAGTACTTC	CASSVLSSGAFYEQYF
-	TRBV30	-	TRBJ2-2	TGTGCCTGGTCCCCCCAGGGGCGGGACACCGGGGAGCTGTTTTTT	CAWSPQGRDTGELFF
TRBD2	TRBV7-8	-	TRBJ2-4	TGTGCCAGCAGCTTAGCGAGCGGGGAGCTAGCCAAAAACATTCAGTACTTC	CASSLASGELAKNIQYF
-	TRBV3-1/TRBV3-2	-	TRBJ2-7	TGTGCCAGCAGCCAAGAAGGGGGATTCGAGCAGTACTTC	CASSQEGGFEQYF
-	TRBV4-2	-	TRBJ2-5	TGTGCCAGCAGCCCCCGACTAGGCGGAGAGACCCAGTACTTC	CASSPRLGGETQYF
TRBD1	TRBV9	once	TRBJ1-2	TGTGCCAGCAGCCCACGACAGGGCCCCTATGGCTACACCTTC	CASSPRQGPYGYTF
-	TRBV6-2/TRBV6-3	once	TRBJ2-7	TGTGCCAGCAGTTTGGAAACTAGTGGCATTCACGAGCAGTACTTC	CASSLETSGIHEQYF
TRBD2	TRBV5-6	-	TRBJ2-5	TGTGCCAGCAGCCCCACTAGCGGGGGGCAAGAGACCCAGTACTTC	CASSPTSGGQETQYF
TRBD1	TRBV4-1	-	TRBJ2-3	TGCGCCAGCAGCCCCGGACAGGGCTTCTCTAGCACAGATACGCAGTATTTT	CASSPGQGFSSTDTQYF
-	TRBV29-1	-	TRBJ2-3	TGCAGCGTTGAAACCTACGAGGGGGATAGCACAGATACGCAGTATTTT	CSVETYEGDSTDTQYF
TRBD2	TRBV4-2	once	TRBJ2-3	TGTGCCAGCAGCCTCGAGGTAGCGGGGAGCACAGATACGCAGTATTTT	CASSLEVAGSTDTQYF
-	TRBV19	-	TRBJ2-1	TGTGCCAGTAGTACTGGGCCTAACAATGAGCAGTTCTTC	CASSTGPNNEQFF
-	TRBV6-2/TRBV6-3	-	TRBJ1-2	TGTGCCAGCAGTTACTCGAGGGTCAAGGGCTACACCTTC	CASSYSRVKGYTF
TRBD1	TRBV5-1	-	TRBJ1-6	TGCGCCAGCAGCGTCGGGACAGGGGAGATAAAACCCCTCCACTTT	CASSVGTGEIKPLHF
-	TRBV5-4	-	TRBJ2-2	TGTGCCAGCAGCTTGGACGCGGGTTTCACCGGGGAGCTGTTTTTT	CASSLDAGFTGELFF
TRBD1	TRBV2	-	TRBJ1-2	TGTGCCAGCAGGGAACAGGGGTCTAACTATGGCTACACCTTC	CASREQGSNYGYTF
-	TRBV9	-	TRBJ2-1	TGTGCCAGCAGTCCGGAGCAACGGCCGAATGAGCAGTTCTTC	CASSPEQRPNEQFF
-	TRBV6-5	-	TRBJ2-1	TGTGCCAGCTCCGGGACACCCTACAATGAGCAGTTCTTC	CASSGTPYNEQFF
-	TRBV5-1	-	TRBJ2-2	TGCGCCAGCTCGGCGGGGAGGTACACCGGGGAGCTGTTTTTT	CASSAGRYTGELFF
-	TRBV5-8	-	TRBJ2-1	TGTGCCAGCAGCTTGTATAGCTATGGGGGCGCTGAGCAGTTCTTC	CASSLYSYGGAEQFF
-	TRBV12-5	-	TRBJ1-5	TGTGCTAGTGGTTTTTCATTCTCCAGGGCAAGCAATCAGCCCCAGCATTTT	CASGFSFSRASNQPQHF
TRBD2	TRBV19	-	TRBJ2-1	TGTGCCAGTCGGGGACTAGCGGGGGTCAATGAGCAGTTCTTC	CASRGLAGVNEQFF
TRBD1	TRBV24-1	-	TRBJ2-3	TGTGCCACCAGTGATTTGGGGGGCGGGACAGGCATCACAGATACGCAGTATTTT	CATSDLGGGTGITDTQYF
-	TRBV5-1	-	TRBJ1-1	TGCGCCAGCAGCGTGGGAGCGGGAATGAACACTGAAGCTTTCTTT	CASSVGAGMNTEAFF
-	TRBV6-1	-	TRBJ1-2	TGTGCCAGCAGTGAAGGAGCAGCGACCTATGGCTACACCTTC	CASSEGAATYGYTF
-	TRBV5-4	-	TRBJ2-4	TGTGCCAGCAGCTTCAACACACTAGAAAAACGTAGCATTCAGTACTTC	CASSFNTLEKRSIQYF